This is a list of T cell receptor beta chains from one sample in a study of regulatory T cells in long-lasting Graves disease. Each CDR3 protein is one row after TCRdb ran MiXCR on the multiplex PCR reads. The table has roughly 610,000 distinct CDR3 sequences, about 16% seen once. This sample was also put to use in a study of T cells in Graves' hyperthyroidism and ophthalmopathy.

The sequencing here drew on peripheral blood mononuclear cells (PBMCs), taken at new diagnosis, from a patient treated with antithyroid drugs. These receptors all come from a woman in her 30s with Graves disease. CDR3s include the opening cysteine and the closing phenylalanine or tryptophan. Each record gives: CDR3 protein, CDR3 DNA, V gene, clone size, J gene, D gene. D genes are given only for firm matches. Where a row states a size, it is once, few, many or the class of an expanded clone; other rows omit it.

cdr3_aa: CASVDTLYGYTF
cdr3_nt: TGTGCCAGCGTAGACACCCTCTATGGCTACACCTTC
v_call: TRBV28
clone_size: many
j_call: TRBJ1-2
d_call: .

cdr3_aa: CASSIYNKMNTEAFF
cdr3_nt: TGTGCCAGTAGTATATATAACAAGATGAACACTGAAGCTTTCTTT
v_call: TRBV19
clone_size: few
j_call: TRBJ1-1
d_call: .

cdr3_aa: CASSGAAGVPYNEQFF
cdr3_nt: TGTGCCAGCAGCGGGGCCGCGGGAGTCCCCTACAATGAGCAGTTCTTC
v_call: TRBV6-1
clone_size: few
j_call: TRBJ2-1
d_call: TRBD2

cdr3_aa: CASSSLQETQHF
cdr3_nt: TGTGCCAGCAGCTCATTACAAGAGACCCAGCACTTC
v_call: TRBV11-2
clone_size: few
j_call: TRBJ2-5
d_call: .

cdr3_aa: CTSSPGAGVTGELFF
cdr3_nt: TGTACCAGCTCACCAGGTGCGGGAGTTACCGGGGAGCTGTTTTTT
v_call: TRBV18
clone_size: .
j_call: TRBJ2-2
d_call: TRBD2

cdr3_aa: CASSLWTGGGEQYF
cdr3_nt: TGTGCCAGCAGCTTATGGACAGGGGGTGGCGAGCAGTACTTC
v_call: TRBV7-9
clone_size: few
j_call: TRBJ2-7
d_call: TRBD1

cdr3_aa: CASSLAPGGYTF
cdr3_nt: TGCGCCAGCAGCTTGGCCCCCGGTGGCTACACCTTC
v_call: TRBV5-1
clone_size: few
j_call: TRBJ1-2
d_call: .

cdr3_aa: CASSLPTNEAFF
cdr3_nt: TGTGCCAGCAGTTTACCGACTAATGAAGCTTTCTTT
v_call: TRBV27
clone_size: many
j_call: TRBJ1-1
d_call: .

cdr3_aa: CASSSGGIYEQYF
cdr3_nt: TGTGCCAGCAGCTCTGGCGGGATCTACGAGCAGTACTTC
v_call: TRBV7-2
clone_size: many
j_call: TRBJ2-7
d_call: .

cdr3_aa: CASSQEGLPNQPQHF
cdr3_nt: TGTGCCAGCAGCCAAGAGGGTCTCCCCAATCAGCCCCAGCATTTT
v_call: TRBV4-2
clone_size: .
j_call: TRBJ1-5
d_call: .

cdr3_aa: CASSPYTQKGGEQFF
cdr3_nt: TGTGCTAGCAGCCCCTACACTCAAAAGGGGGGTGAGCAGTTCTTC
v_call: TRBV7-7
clone_size: many
j_call: TRBJ2-1
d_call: .

cdr3_aa: CASSPSGNYGYTF
cdr3_nt: TGTGCCAGCTCACCATCGGGGAACTATGGCTACACCTTC
v_call: TRBV18
clone_size: many
j_call: TRBJ1-2
d_call: .

cdr3_aa: CASSEAVGSYGYTF
cdr3_nt: TGCGCCAGCAGCGAAGCCGTGGGTTCCTATGGCTACACCTTC
v_call: TRBV4-1
clone_size: .
j_call: TRBJ1-2
d_call: .

cdr3_aa: CASSPSGRAANEQFF
cdr3_nt: TGTGCCAGCAGCCCATCCGGGAGGGCCGCAAATGAGCAGTTCTTC
v_call: TRBV3-1
clone_size: many
j_call: TRBJ2-1
d_call: TRBD2

cdr3_aa: CASSDLARSGRYEQYF
cdr3_nt: TGTGCCAGCAGTGACCTCGCGAGGAGCGGGAGGTACGAGCAGTACTTC
v_call: TRBV2
clone_size: many
j_call: TRBJ2-7
d_call: TRBD2

cdr3_aa: CASRGIGLQETQYF
cdr3_nt: TGTGCCAGCAGGGGGATCGGACTACAAGAGACCCAGTACTTC
v_call: TRBV2
clone_size: many
j_call: TRBJ2-5
d_call: .

cdr3_aa: CASSHPGQGRPKAFF
cdr3_nt: TGCGCCAGCAGCCACCCGGGACAGGGTCGGCCTAAAGCTTTCTTT
v_call: TRBV5-1
clone_size: .
j_call: TRBJ1-1
d_call: TRBD1

cdr3_aa: CATSDWDRGGGYTF
cdr3_nt: TGTGCCACCAGTGATTGGGACAGGGGTGGTGGCTACACCTTC
v_call: TRBV24-1
clone_size: .
j_call: TRBJ1-2
d_call: TRBD1

cdr3_aa: CATRDGSGYEQYF
cdr3_nt: TGTGCCACCAGGGACGGGTCGGGGTACGAGCAGTACTTC
v_call: TRBV10-3
clone_size: many
j_call: TRBJ2-7
d_call: .

cdr3_aa: CASRVGTLNSINSYGYTF
cdr3_nt: TGTGCCAGCAGGGTGGGGACATTAAATTCAATAAACTCCTATGGCTACACCTTC
v_call: TRBV28
clone_size: many
j_call: TRBJ1-2
d_call: .

cdr3_aa: CASSRDRDSNSPLHF
cdr3_nt: TGTGCCAGCAGCCGAGACCGGGACAGCAATTCACCCCTCCACTTT
v_call: TRBV27
clone_size: many
j_call: TRBJ1-6
d_call: TRBD1

cdr3_aa: CASSLVLGNTEAFF
cdr3_nt: TGCGCCAGCAGCTTGGTTCTGGGGAACACTGAAGCTTTCTTT
v_call: TRBV5-1
clone_size: few
j_call: TRBJ1-1
d_call: .

cdr3_aa: CASSLLVGHSGREHF
cdr3_nt: TGTGCCAGCAGTCTACTGGTGGGCCATTCGGGGAGAGAGCATTTT
v_call: TRBV28
clone_size: many
j_call: TRBJ1-5
d_call: .

cdr3_aa: CASSKLASTSYEQYF
cdr3_nt: TGTGCCAGCAGCAAGCTAGCGAGCACCTCCTACGAGCAGTACTTC
v_call: TRBV7-3
clone_size: .
j_call: TRBJ2-7
d_call: .

cdr3_aa: CASSSLGGAGGPYGYTF
cdr3_nt: TGTGCCAGCAGTTCATTAGGGGGCGCGGGGGGCCCCTATGGCTACACCTTC
v_call: TRBV28
clone_size: many
j_call: TRBJ1-2
d_call: TRBD1

cdr3_aa: CSATTMPGAGSYEQYF
cdr3_nt: TGCAGTGCTACCACCATGCCCGGGGCGGGATCCTACGAGCAGTACTTC
v_call: TRBV20-1
clone_size: .
j_call: TRBJ2-7
d_call: .

cdr3_aa: CASSRRDSNNEQFF
cdr3_nt: TGTGCCAGCAGCCGACGGGACAGCAACAATGAGCAGTTCTTC
v_call: TRBV7-6
clone_size: many
j_call: TRBJ2-1
d_call: TRBD1

cdr3_aa: CASSIIYPNSPGQGSSPLHF
cdr3_nt: TGTGCCAGTAGTATCATCTATCCGAATAGCCCGGGACAGGGTTCGTCACCCCTCCACTTT
v_call: TRBV19
clone_size: .
j_call: TRBJ1-6
d_call: TRBD1

cdr3_aa: CASSSGQGDYTF
cdr3_nt: TGTGCCAGTAGTAGTGGACAGGGTGACTACACCTTC
v_call: TRBV19
clone_size: few
j_call: TRBJ1-2
d_call: TRBD1

cdr3_aa: CSARVSLGAFF
cdr3_nt: TGCAGTGCTAGGGTGAGCCTGGGCGCTTTCTTT
v_call: TRBV20-1
clone_size: many
j_call: TRBJ1-1
d_call: .

cdr3_aa: CASSRDSHQHF
cdr3_nt: TGTGCCAGCAGCCGGGACAGCCACCAGCATTTT
v_call: TRBV10-1
clone_size: few
j_call: TRBJ1-5
d_call: TRBD1

cdr3_aa: CASRPGHLDLGTEAFF
cdr3_nt: TGTGCCAGCCGACCGGGACACCTCGATTTAGGGACTGAAGCTTTCTTT
v_call: TRBV19
clone_size: few
j_call: TRBJ1-1
d_call: .

cdr3_aa: CASSIALAGDGELFF
cdr3_nt: TGTGCCAGTAGTATCGCGCTAGCGGGAGACGGGGAGCTGTTTTTT
v_call: TRBV19
clone_size: few
j_call: TRBJ2-2
d_call: TRBD2

cdr3_aa: CASSRLGLNEKLFF
cdr3_nt: TGTGCCAGCAGCCGGCTAGGACTAAATGAAAAACTGTTTTTT
v_call: TRBV7-2
clone_size: few
j_call: TRBJ1-4
d_call: .

cdr3_aa: CASSYSIRGRRAETQYF
cdr3_nt: TGTGCCAGCAGTTACTCGATTCGAGGGCGTAGGGCAGAGACCCAGTACTTC
v_call: TRBV6-6
clone_size: many
j_call: TRBJ2-5
d_call: .

cdr3_aa: CASSLGGLVNEQFF
cdr3_nt: TGTGCCAGCAGTTTGGGGGGGCTAGTCAATGAGCAGTTCTTC
v_call: TRBV28
clone_size: many
j_call: TRBJ2-1
d_call: .

cdr3_aa: CASSPVYWSSYEQYF
cdr3_nt: TGTGCCAGCTCACCAGTTTATTGGAGCTCTTACGAGCAGTACTTC
v_call: TRBV18
clone_size: few
j_call: TRBJ2-7
d_call: .

cdr3_aa: CASSLILEGQLSF
cdr3_nt: TGTGCCAGCAGCTTAATTTTAGAGGGACAGTTATCTTTC
v_call: TRBV7-2
clone_size: few
j_call: TRBJ2-7
d_call: TRBD1

cdr3_aa: CSAGANRKGDEQYF
cdr3_nt: TGCAGTGCGGGGGCCAACCGAAAGGGCGACGAGCAGTACTTC
v_call: TRBV20-1
clone_size: .
j_call: TRBJ2-7
d_call: .

cdr3_aa: CASSLGFYGYTF
cdr3_nt: TGTGCCAGCAGTTTGGGGTTCTATGGCTACACCTTC
v_call: TRBV28
clone_size: many
j_call: TRBJ1-2
d_call: .

cdr3_aa: CASSLALWGHSEQFF
cdr3_nt: TGTGCCAGCAGCTTAGCACTATGGGGTCACAGTGAGCAGTTCTTC
v_call: TRBV7-2
clone_size: many
j_call: TRBJ2-1
d_call: .

cdr3_aa: CASGPPIAGASYEQYF
cdr3_nt: TGTGCTAGTGGTCCACCTATAGCGGGAGCCTCCTACGAGCAGTACTTC
v_call: TRBV12-5
clone_size: many
j_call: TRBJ2-7
d_call: TRBD2

cdr3_aa: CASTSGAFSNQPQHF
cdr3_nt: TGTGCCAGCACGTCGGGGGCCTTTAGCAATCAGCCCCAGCATTTT
v_call: TRBV28
clone_size: many
j_call: TRBJ1-5
d_call: .

cdr3_aa: CASSSGLAASTDTQYF
cdr3_nt: TGTGCCAGCAGCTCGGGACTAGCGGCTAGCACAGATACGCAGTATTTT
v_call: TRBV5-1
clone_size: many
j_call: TRBJ2-3
d_call: TRBD2

cdr3_aa: CASSLQLAQKRNEQFF
cdr3_nt: TGTGCAAGCAGTTTACAACTAGCACAGAAGAGAAATGAGCAGTTCTTC
v_call: TRBV27
clone_size: .
j_call: TRBJ2-1
d_call: .

cdr3_aa: CASSLFAGRLETQYF
cdr3_nt: TGTGCCAGCAGCTTATTCGCTGGGCGGTTAGAGACCCAGTACTTC
v_call: TRBV11-2
clone_size: many
j_call: TRBJ2-5
d_call: .

cdr3_aa: CASSYRVDTQYF
cdr3_nt: TGTGCCAGCAGTTACCGGGTGGATACGCAGTATTTT
v_call: TRBV7-2
clone_size: many
j_call: TRBJ2-3
d_call: .

cdr3_aa: CASSQSPGLGDTEAFF
cdr3_nt: TGTGCCAGCAGCCAATCGCCAGGCCTCGGGGACACTGAAGCTTTCTTT
v_call: TRBV3-1
clone_size: .
j_call: TRBJ1-1
d_call: .